The 25 T cell receptor beta chains listed next were all sequenced from one sample in a study of blood T cell repertoires in COVID-19. Profiling relied on immunoSEQ multiplex PCR, and the TCRdb table lists in-frame clones only, not all of them. The repertoire holds tens of thousands of clones, with 88% as singletons. Input material: peripheral blood. These receptors all come from a man aged 50 or older with active COVID-19.

The chain carries TRBV7-2 and TRBJ2-2, with TRBD1 matching 7 bases. The J segment lost 4 bases and the V segment lost 5 bases, leaving 7 bases of the junction unmatched. This CDR3 is 15 amino acids long. Germline V CDR1 and CDR2: SGHTA, FQGNSA. The CDR3 DNA reads TGTGCCAGCAGCACCTCACAGGGGACCACCGGGGAGCTGTTTTTT. Protein product: CASSTSQGTTGELFF.

This clone was detected once. The chain links TRBV29-1 to TRBJ2-7; D ambiguous. CDR1 SQVTM and CDR2 ANQGSEA come from the germline V gene. Trimming shortened V by 5 bases and J by 0 bases, and 5 bases separated the two germline ends. CDR3 length: 11 residues. CDR3 bases: TGCAGCGTTCGGGTCTCCTACGAGCAGTACTTC. It is translated as CSVRVSYEQYF.

V is TRBV7-9 and J is TRBJ2-3; no definite D call. Germline CDR1 and CDR2: SEHNR and FQNEAQ (reference sequence). This CDR3 spans 15 amino acids. Trimming left V 1 base short and J 2 bases short, with 10 bases between. CDR3 in DNA: TGTGCCAGCAGCTTAGACTTCCAGGACACAGATACGCAGTATTTT. This gives the protein CASSLDFQDTDTQYF.

The V gene is TRBV28, the J gene TRBJ2-2, with 9 nucleotides matching TRBD1. Germline-derived CDR1 and CDR2 are MDHEN and SYDVKM. This CDR3 has 14 amino acids. The V segment lost 6 bases and the J segment 7 bases; nucleotides outside the gene matches: 6. CDR3 sequence reads: CASSLQGAIGELFF. The CDR3 nucleotides are TGTGCCAGCAGCCTACAGGGGGCTATCGGGGAGCTGTTTTTT. The entire variable domain, with the rest obtained from reference TRBV28 and TRBJ2-2, is as follows: DVKVTQSSRYLVKRTGEKVFLECVQDMDHENMFWYRQDPGLGLRLIYFSYDVKMKEKGDIPEGYSVSREKKERFSLILESASTNQTSMYLCASSLQGAIGELFFGEGSRLTVL.

The chain carries TRBV30 and TRBJ2-7; 8 bases are a match to TRBD2. The CDR3 has 14 amino acids. Per the germline V gene, CDR1 is GTSNPN and CDR2 is SVGIG (reference sequence). Trimming took 3 bases from V and 6 from J; bases not matched to a gene: 10. In DNA form, the CDR3 reads TGTGCCTGGAGCCCCGGGACTAGTTTTAGCGAGCAGTACGTC. It translates to CAWSPGTSFSEQYV.

The chain is built from TRBV11-2 and TRBJ2-3; D perhaps matches TRBD1 (5 bases). Germline-derived CDR1 and CDR2 are SGHAT and FQNNGV. The V gene lost 1 base and the J gene lost 4 bases, with 9 bases spanning the gap. The CDR3 contains 14 residues. CDR3 protein: CASSLVRVADTQYF. CDR3 in DNA: TGTGCCAGCAGCTTAGTCAGGGTTGCAGATACGCAGTATTTT.

This clone has only a few counts. The chain couples TRBV12-5 to TRBJ2-7; D is perhaps TRBD1 (6 bases). Germline V gene lookup returns CDR1 LGHNT and CDR2 FRNRAP. This CDR3 contains 15 residues. V gave up 2 bases and J gave up 3 bases, with 14 bases separating them. CDR3 nucleotide sequence: TGTGCTAGTGGTTTGAGGCAGGGGAAACACTACGAGCAGTACTTC. As protein: CASGLRQGKHYEQYF. Complete variable domain (other parts from reference TRBV12-5 and TRBJ2-7): DARVTQTPRHKVTEMGQEVTMRCQPILGHNTVFWYRQTMMQGLELLAYFRNRAPLDDSGMPKDRFSAEMPDATLATLKIQPSEPRDSAVYFCASGLRQGKHYEQYFGPGTRLTVT.

The V call is TRBV7-8, the J call TRBJ2-1, with a weak D call TRBD1 (5 bases). V lost 3 bases, J lost 2 bases, and 11 bases lay in between. The length of the CDR3 is 15 residues. The germline gives CDR1 SGHVS, CDR2 FQNEAQ. The CDR3 region is CASSLATVPYNEQFF. The CDR3 region has the DNA TGTGCCAGCAGCTTGGCGACAGTCCCCTACAATGAGCAGTTCTTC.

The V gene is TRBV4-3, the J gene TRBJ1-5; possibly TRBD1 for D (5 bases). This CDR3 has 17 residues. Trimming removed 0 bases from V and 6 bases from J, with 18 bases in between. Germline CDR1 and CDR2: LGHNA and YSLEER. The CDR3 here is CASSQEWQGPYSQPQHF. For the CDR3, the DNA is TGCGCCAGCAGCCAAGAGTGGCAGGGTCCGTATAGTCAGCCCCAGCATTTT.

This chain connects TRBV4-1 to TRBJ1-4; possible D gene TRBD1, 6 bases. V was trimmed by 4 bases and J by 7 bases, leaving 13 bases between them. CDR1 MGHRA and CDR2 YSYEKL come from the germline V gene. The CDR3 sequence is 14 residues long. The CDR3 nucleotides are TGCGCCAGCAGCCTGGACAGAGGCGTTGAAAAACTGTTTTTT. Translating gives CASSLDRGVEKLFF.

About this clone itself: At one end the junction does not follow the germline gene, possibly because of a read error. The chain uses TRBV7-7 and TRBJ2-5; no clear D. The germline V gene has CDR1 SSHAT and CDR2 FNYEAQ (reference sequence). The CDR3 spans 12 residues. As DNA, the CDR3 is TGCTTCCCCCGCGGATGCCAAGAGACCCAGTACTTC. Translation: CFPRGCQETQYF.

The rearrangement links TRBV20-1 to TRBJ1-1; D gene uncertain. The V and J ends lost 7 bases and 11 bases respectively, with 17 bases between them. This CDR3 has 11 residues. The germline V gene encodes CDR1 DFQATT and CDR2 SNEGSKA (reference sequence). The CDR3 nucleotides are TGCAGTGTTAAGGAGAGTTTTCGGGCTTTCTTT. Translated, it gives CSVKESFRAFF.

The V gene is TRBV7-8, the J gene TRBJ2-7, with a tentative D call TRBD1 (6 bases). In germline, CDR1 is SGHVS, CDR2 FQNEAQ. Trimming shortened V by 5 bases and J by 0 bases, and 17 bases separated the two germline ends. There are 16 residues in the CDR3. The CDR3 DNA reads TGTGCCAGCAGCCATACAACCACAGGGAGCTCCTACGAGCAGTACTTC. Protein sequence: CASSHTTTGSSYEQYF.

The chain employs TRBV4-2 and TRBJ1-1; perhaps TRBD1 as D (5 bases). The CDR3 length is 16 residues. Germline V CDR1 and CDR2: LGHNA, YNFKEQ. Trimming stripped 1 base from V and 3 bases from J, with 15 bases between. CDR3 loop: CASSQGDGSGHTEAFF. The CDR3 DNA reads TGTGCCAGCAGCCAAGGAGATGGTTCAGGGCACACTGAAGCTTTCTTT.

The gene calls are TRBV14 and TRBJ2-1, with D tentatively TRBD1 (6 bases). Germline V gene lookup returns CDR1 SGHDN and CDR2 FVKESK. Between the trimmed V and J ends, which lost 4 bases and 0 bases, there was a span of 13 bases. This CDR3 has 16 residues. CDR3 sequence reads: CASSRNQGSSYNEQFF. CDR3 sequence (DNA): TGTGCCAGCAGCCGCAATCAGGGGAGCTCCTACAATGAGCAGTTCTTC.

The chain recombines TRBV5-4 with TRBJ1-4, with D possibly TRBD1 on 6 matching bases. The germline V gene encodes CDR1 SGHNT and CDR2 YYREEE (reference sequence). This CDR3 spans 15 amino acids. V lost 2 bases, J lost 7 bases, and 15 bases lay in between. CDR3 amino acids: CASSLKSEGGEKLFF. The CDR3 DNA reads as TGTGCCAGCAGCTTAAAATCGGAAGGGGGTGAAAAACTGTTTTTT.

A single count supports this clone. This rearrangement joins TRBV5-6 to TRBJ1-6; D is possibly TRBD1 (5 bases). CDR1 and CDR2 (germline): SGHDT, YYEEEE. There are 14 residues in the CDR3. V gave up 1 base and J gave up 10 bases, with 12 bases separating them. The CDR3 loop reads CASSLSRVVSPLHF. The CDR3 DNA reads TGTGCCAGCAGCTTGTCCAGGGTAGTCTCACCCCTCCACTTT.

This clone appeared once. CDR3: CASSIHGRVAGNTIYF. The CDR3 DNA reads TGTGCCAGCAGCATCCATGGCCGGGTCGCGGGAAACACCATATATTTT. The chain is built from TRBV3-1 (or the pseudogene TRBV3-2) and TRBJ1-3, with D unclear. The V end lost 5 bases, the J end lost 4 bases, and 18 bases lay between the germline ends. The CDR3 spans 16 residues. The V gene's germline CDR1 is LGHDT and CDR2 YNNKEL (reference sequence).

The V call is TRBV5-4, the J call TRBJ2-3; D may be TRBD2 (7 bases). The CDR3 extends over 15 amino acids. The germline V gene encodes CDR1 SGHNT and CDR2 YYREEE (reference sequence). V lost 4 bases to trimming and J lost 5 bases, with 17 bases between them. The CDR3 spells CASSVGGGQRDTQYF. The CDR3 nucleotides are TGTGCCAGCAGCGTAGGGGGGGGCCAGAGAGATACGCAGTATTTT.

The chain links TRBV14 to TRBJ2-7, with 9 bases matching TRBD2. With 6 bases clipped from V and 4 bases from J, the junction kept 16 bases outside the gene matches. The CDR3 extends over 17 amino acids. Germline CDR1 and CDR2: SGHDN and FVKESK. DNA of the CDR3: TGTGCCAGCAGACACCGACGTAAAGTAGCGGGAGAATACGAGCAGTACGTC. Amino acid sequence: CASRHRRKVAGEYEQYV.

The chain employs TRBV9 and TRBJ2-3; 7 nucleotides line up with TRBD1. There are 16 residues in the CDR3. The V segment lost 2 bases and the J segment 1 base; nucleotides outside the gene matches: 7. Germline values: CDR1 SGDLS, CDR2 YYNGEE. Here the CDR3 reads CASSVSPTGGTDTQYF. The CDR3 nucleotides read TGTGCCAGCAGCGTCTCCCCTACAGGGGGCACAGATACGCAGTATTTT.

The V gene is TRBV20-1, the J gene TRBJ2-7, with 9 bases matching TRBD1. Germline V gene lookup returns CDR1 DFQATT and CDR2 SNEGSKA (reference sequence). Losses at the gene ends were 6 bases for V and 7 bases for J; bases not matched to a gene: 4. This CDR3 has 11 amino acids. The CDR3: CSAIGQGEQYF. As DNA, the CDR3 is TGCAGTGCCATCGGACAGGGGGAGCAGTACTTC.

The V gene is TRBV7-3, the J gene TRBJ2-5; D may be TRBD1 (6 bases). V dropped 5 bases and J dropped 2 bases, with 12 bases sitting between them. There are 14 residues in the CDR3. The germline CDR1 and CDR2 sequences are SGHTA and FQGTGA. This chain's CDR3 is CASSPDRTQETQYF. DNA of the CDR3: TGTGCCAGCAGCCCTGACAGGACTCAAGAGACCCAGTACTTC. The variable domain in full, completed from reference TRBV7-3 and TRBJ2-5, reads GAGVSQTPSNKVTEKGKYVELRCDPISGHTALYWYRQSLGQGPEFLIYFQGTGAADDSGLPNDRFFAVRPEGSVSTLKIQRTERGDSAVYLCASSPDRTQETQYFGPGTRLLVL.

This clone is categorized as medium-sized. The chain links TRBV19 to TRBJ2-7, with 9 bases that match TRBD1. Unmatched junction bases numbered 2, after V lost 9 bases and J lost 5 bases. The germline CDR1 and CDR2 sequences are LNHDA and SQIVND (reference sequence). This CDR3 is 11 amino acids long. CDR3 in amino acids: CASGTGNEQYF. CDR3 coding DNA: TGTGCCAGCGGGACAGGGAACGAGCAGTACTTC.

Here the CDR3 reads CASSQDSGQESSYTF. The CDR3 region has the DNA TGTGCCAGCAGCCAAGATTCAGGACAGGAGTCGAGCTACACCTTC. The chain uses TRBV4-2 and TRBJ1-2, with 7 bases identical to TRBD1. Germline V gene sequence: CDR1 LGHNA, CDR2 YNFKEQ. CDR3 size: 15 residues. V lost 0 bases and J lost 9; bases outside the gene matches: 10.